The next 8 T cell receptor beta chains were all read from a single sample in a study of T cells in Graves' hyperthyroidism and ophthalmopathy. RNA transcripts provided the source from which TCR beta CDR3 regions were amplified. HTBI primers drove first-round RT-PCR of the TCR CDR3. TCRdb re-called the multiplex PCR reads with MiXCR, one entry per CDR3 protein. Of around 280,000 distinct CDR3 sequences listed, more than 10% are singletons. Sequencing used blood. The source is a woman aged 25 to 45 with Graves' hyperthyroidism that later progressed to Graves' ophthalmopathy.

In its sample, this clonotype was seen many times. The CDR3 DNA reads as TGTGCCACCAGCAGAGATACCAGAGAGACCCAGTACTTC. It encodes CATSRDTRETQYF. V is TRBV15 and J is TRBJ2-5; D uncertain. CDR1 LNHNV and CDR2 YYDKDF come from the germline V gene (reference sequence). The CDR3 consists of 13 residues. The V and J ends lost 0 bases and 4 bases respectively, with 6 bases between them.

This clonotype was observed many times. The chain combines TRBV11-3 with TRBJ2-3; the match to TRBD2 covers 7 bases. The V gene's germline CDR1 is SGHNT and CDR2 YENEEA. The CDR3 is 14 amino acids. V trimming: 5 bases; J trimming: 4 bases; junction bases outside the gene matches: 6. The CDR3 here is CASSQDGGADTQYF. In DNA, the CDR3 is TGTGCCAGCAGCCAGGATGGGGGGGCAGATACGCAGTATTTT.

This clonotype was seen repeatedly, ten times or more. The chain has TRBV27 and TRBJ1-1; tentatively, D is TRBD1 (6 bases). Germline V CDR1 and CDR2: MNHEY, SMNVEV (reference sequence). The V and J ends lost 6 bases and 6 bases respectively, with 14 bases between them. CDR3 length equals 13 residues. The CDR3: CASRAGVGPEAFF. CDR3 in DNA: TGTGCCAGCAGGGCAGGGGTAGGTCCTGAAGCTTTCTTT.

This clonotype was found many times. CDR3 nucleotide sequence: TGTGCCAGCAGCCGGGGGACTAGCGGGACTTCCTACGAGCAGTACTTC. As protein: CASSRGTSGTSYEQYF. This chain links TRBV3-1 with TRBJ2-7, with TRBD2 matching over 13 bases. The germline CDR1 and CDR2 sequences are LGHDT and YNNKEL (reference sequence). The CDR3 covers 16 residues. V shed 4 bases and J 1 base; nucleotides not matched to a gene: 4.

This sequence joins TRBV12-3 or TRBV12-4 and TRBJ1-1; 9 bases line up with TRBD1. The CDR3 runs 12 residues. Unmatched junction bases numbered 6, after V lost 5 bases and J lost 11 bases. The CDR3 here is CASSLRTGDAFF. The CDR3 DNA follows: TGTGCCAGCAGTCTTAGGACAGGGGACGCTTTCTTT.

The chain has TRBV2 and TRBJ1-2; 7 bases are shared with TRBD1. The CDR3 totals 13 residues. Germline trimming cut 5 bases from V and 2 bases from J; bases unmatched to any gene: 2. Germline CDR1 SNHLY, CDR2 FYNNEI. The CDR3 nucleotides read TGTGCCAGCAGTCAACAGGGGAACTATGGCTACACCTTC. Amino acids: CASSQQGNYGYTF.

This clonotype has ten or more counts. The chain recombines TRBV5-6 with TRBJ1-1; D gene unclear. Trimming stripped 2 bases from V and 6 bases from J, with 17 bases between. The CDR3 sequence is 15 residues long. Per the germline V gene, CDR1 is SGHDT and CDR2 is YYEEEE. CDR3 protein: CASSFEMTGWAEAFF. CDR3 DNA sequence: TGTGCCAGCAGCTTCGAGATGACGGGTTGGGCTGAAGCTTTCTTT.

This clonotype was detected ten times or more. The chain recombines TRBV24-1 with TRBJ2-1, with 10 bases aligning to TRBD2. This CDR3 spans 16 amino acids. V lost 1 base and J lost 6; bases outside the gene matches: 5. The germline CDR1 and CDR2 sequences are KGHDR and SFDVKD. The CDR3 DNA follows: TGTGCCACCAGTGATTTTGGGCTAGCGGGAGCCAATGAGCAGTTCTTC. Its protein product is CATSDFGLAGANEQFF.